This TCR beta chain stems from a study of lymphopenia after photon versus proton radiotherapy. General observations from the study: Larger post-nadir TCR diversity loss correlated inversely with survival in deceased patients. Better survival with proton therapy was suggested as possible, not demonstrated. Oligoclonal CD8+ Temra expansion after nadir drove photon patients' diversity drop. Under photons, naive T cells and diversity fell while effector/memory populations rose.

Clones were sequenced by immunoSEQ multiplex PCR, and TCRdb holds only the in-frame ones, with some missing. Of 77,000 or so clones listed, 80% to 90% are singletons. There are 14 residues in the CDR3. Germline CDR1 and CDR2: SGHDN and FVKESK. Trimming cost V 1 base and J 4 bases, with 8 bases left between them. Concerning this clone: Its antigen is undetermined.

The sequenced sample was peripheral blood, obtained from a patient treated with proton-based radiotherapy. The chain couples TRBV14 to TRBJ2-1; unclear D gene. The sequence derives from a man in his 60s with pancreatic cancer. The CDR3 DNA is TGTGCCAGCAGCCAAGGGCTGCCTTACAATGAGCAGTTCTTC. Translated, it gives CASSQGLPYNEQFF.